The 21 T cell receptor beta chains listed next were all sequenced from one sample in a study of blood T cell repertoires in COVID-19. TCRdb's copy holds only in-frame clones and misses some; the assay was immunoSEQ multiplex PCR. This table has fewer than 25,000 clones, 80% to 90% appearing once. The sample comprised peripheral blood. These receptors originate from an elderly woman with active or convalescent COVID-19.

This sequence joins TRBV5-4 and TRBJ1-2, with a tentative D call TRBD1 (6 bases). Germline V gene sequence: CDR1 SGHNT, CDR2 YYREEE (reference sequence). Trimming cost V 3 bases and J 7 bases, with 7 bases left between them. The CDR3 spans 11 residues. CDR3 sequence (DNA): TGTGCCAGCAGCTCGGACAGTGGCTACACCTTC. Translation gives CASSSDSGYTF.

The chain carries TRBV10-3 and TRBJ1-3; D remains unclear. Trimming removed 8 bases from V and 0 bases from J, with 8 bases in between. The CDR3 extends over 13 amino acids. CDR1 is ENHRY, CDR2 SYGVKD, per germline. The CDR3 DNA reads as TGTGCCATCGAAAACAACTCTGGAAACACCATATATTTT. The encoded protein is CAIENNSGNTIYF.

The chain employs TRBV11-2 and TRBJ1-6, with D hard to call. This CDR3 spans 14 amino acids. The V gene's germline CDR1 is SGHAT and CDR2 FQNNGV. The V end was cut by 1 base, the J end by 6 bases, with 7 bases between. The CDR3: CASSLGGSNSPLHF. CDR3 sequence (DNA): TGTGCCAGCAGCTTAGGAGGTAGTAATTCACCCCTCCACTTT.

The chain is built from TRBV5-1 and TRBJ1-2, with TRBD1 as a possible D gene (5 bases). The V gene's germline CDR1 is SGHRS and CDR2 YFSETQ. Trimming took off 0 bases at V and 2 bases at J, with 8 bases between the two ends. The CDR3 consists of 14 residues. The CDR3 spells CASSLEGQNYGYTF. CDR3 nucleotides: TGCGCCAGCAGCTTGGAGGGGCAGAACTATGGCTACACCTTC.

A few counts support this clone. The rearrangement joins TRBV6-6 to TRBJ1-2, with D possibly TRBD1 on 5 matching bases. CDR3 length: 13 residues. CDR1 MNHNY and CDR2 SVGAGI come from the germline V gene (reference sequence). The ends were cut back, 2 bases at V and 8 bases at J, with 12 bases in the middle. The CDR3, as DNA: TGTGCCAGCAGTTACGGCAGGGTTGAAGGCTACACCTTC. Its translation: CASSYGRVEGYTF.

The genes are TRBV29-1 and TRBJ1-2, with D possibly TRBD1 on 5 matching bases. V was shortened by 4 bases and J by 7 bases, with 13 bases between the two germline ends. Per the germline V gene, CDR1 is SQVTM and CDR2 is ANQGSEA. The CDR3 runs 12 residues. For the CDR3, the DNA is TGCAGCGTTGGGGGGACTATAGTTGGCTACACCTTC. It codes for CSVGGTIVGYTF.

The rearrangement links TRBV11-1 to TRBJ2-7; TRBD1 matches 9 bases. The germline CDR1 and CDR2 sequences are SGHAT and FQDESV (reference sequence). J lost 7 bases, V lost 4 bases, and 11 bases had no gene match. This CDR3 is built from 15 residues. This CDR3 is CASSSGDRGAMEQYF. DNA for the CDR3: TGTGCCAGCAGCTCAGGCGACAGGGGGGCTATGGAGCAGTACTTC.

V is TRBV18 and J is TRBJ2-7, with 7 bases lining up with TRBD2. The CDR3 sequence is 16 residues long. Germline loops: CDR1 KGHSH, CDR2 LQKENI. The V segment lost 4 bases and the J segment 2 bases; nucleotides outside the gene matches: 11. The DNA of the CDR3 is TGTGCCAGCTCACGCTCTAGCGGAATATATACCTACGAGCAGTACTTC. Residues: CASSRSSGIYTYEQYF.

The chain joins TRBV6-5 to TRBJ1-5, with 11 bases fitting TRBD1. V dropped 5 bases and J dropped 4; count of bases not matched to a gene: 4. The length of the CDR3 is 15 residues. CDR1 and CDR2 (germline): MNHEY, SVGAGI. This CDR3 reads CASSPGQGVNQPQHF. The CDR3 DNA sequence: TGTGCCAGCAGTCCGGGACAGGGGGTTAATCAGCCCCAGCATTTT.

This chain connects TRBV2 to TRBJ1-3; 7 bases line up with TRBD1. This CDR3 contains 14 residues. Per germline, CDR1 SNHLY and CDR2 FYNNEI. The trim removed 6 bases at V and 0 bases at J, leaving 2 bases unmatched. CDR3 sequence: CASRRDSSGNTIYF. The CDR3 nucleotides read TGTGCCAGCAGGCGGGACAGCTCTGGAAACACCATATATTTT.

This chain joins TRBV5-1 and TRBJ2-3; D is possibly TRBD1 (6 bases). The germline CDR1 and CDR2 sequences are SGHRS and YFSETQ. This CDR3 contains 17 residues. Trimming left V 4 bases short and J 3 bases short, with 21 bases between. The CDR3 DNA reads TGCGCCAGCAGCGGTGACAGGTCCCATAGCTTTACAGATACGCAGTATTTT. Protein: CASSGDRSHSFTDTQYF.

The V call is TRBV27, the J call TRBJ1-2; perhaps TRBD1 as D (5 bases). V was clipped by 5 bases and J by 2 bases, with 18 bases between them. The CDR3 contains 16 residues. CDR1 is MNHEY and CDR2 is SMNVEV in the germline V gene (reference sequence). CDR3 protein: CASSRGGSATNYGYTF. In nucleotides, the CDR3 is TGTGCCAGCAGTAGGGGAGGGTCAGCGACCAACTATGGCTACACCTTC.

The chain links TRBV2 to TRBJ1-1; 9 bases are shared with TRBD1. The V and J ends lost 9 bases and 3 bases, in that order; junction bases with no gene match: 8. Germline V gene sequence: CDR1 SNHLY, CDR2 FYNNEI. The CDR3 has 14 amino acids. The DNA of the CDR3 is TGTGCCAGTACAGGGGGCGTTTGGGACACTGAAGCTTTCTTT. It yields the protein CASTGGVWDTEAFF.

This clone has a single count. The CDR3 sequence: CATSRVRGTYTGELFF. Here the CDR3 DNA reads TGTGCCACCAGCAGAGTGCGGGGGACTTACACCGGGGAGCTGTTTTTT. V usage is TRBV15 and J usage is TRBJ2-2, with 7 bases aligning to TRBD2. The V gene end was trimmed by 1 base and the J gene end by 3 bases; junction bases not matched to a gene: 5. From germline, CDR1 is LNHNV and CDR2 YYDKDF (reference sequence). The CDR3 is made up of 16 amino acids.

The gene calls are TRBV19 and TRBJ1-5, with D unresolved. V was shortened by 6 bases and J by 10 bases, with 13 bases between the two germline ends. Looked up from germline, CDR1 is LNHDA and CDR2 is SQIVND (reference sequence). The CDR3 is 12 amino acids. The chain's CDR3 is CASSNPGPPQHF. CDR3 coding DNA: TGTGCCAGTAGCAACCCTGGGCCACCCCAGCATTTT.

The genes are TRBV5-4 and TRBJ1-2; 7 bases line up with TRBD1. In germline, CDR1 is SGHNT, CDR2 YYREEE (reference sequence). CDR3 length: 13 amino acids. J gave up 2 bases and V 4 bases, and 2 bases lay outside the gene matches. CDR3 coding DNA: TGTGCCAGCAGCCCGGACAGGAACTATGGCTACACCTTC. Translating gives CASSPDRNYGYTF.

J is TRBJ1-2 and V is TRBV28; 7 nucleotides match TRBD1. The V segment lost 5 bases and the J segment 1 base; nucleotides outside the gene matches: 13. The CDR3 has 17 residues. Germline loops: CDR1 MDHEN, CDR2 SYDVKM. The CDR3 reads CASSDRDSPLNNYGYTF. The CDR3 DNA reads as TGTGCCAGCAGTGACCGGGACAGCCCTCTAAATAACTATGGCTACACCTTC.

This clone has only a few counts. The J gene is TRBJ1-6, the V gene TRBV7-9; D ambiguous. This CDR3 is built from 15 residues. Germline values: CDR1 SEHNR, CDR2 FQNEAQ (reference sequence). With 6 bases removed from V and 4 bases from J, the gap between germline ends came to 13 bases. The CDR3 bases are TGTGCCAGCAGTACAGAAGTTCAATATAATTCACCCCTCCACTTT. This encodes CASSTEVQYNSPLHF.

This sequence joins TRBV5-6 and TRBJ2-1; D not resolved. Germline V lookup: CDR1 SGHDT, CDR2 YYEEEE. The CDR3 has 16 amino acids. The V end lost 0 bases, the J end lost 0 bases, and 10 bases lay between the germline ends. DNA of the CDR3: TGTGCCAGCAGCTTGGGGTCAGGCGACTCCTACAATGAGCAGTTCTTC. Translated: CASSLGSGDSYNEQFF.

This clone has just one count. This chain joins TRBV4-1 and TRBJ1-3; D is possibly TRBD1 (5 bases). The CDR3 is made up of 19 amino acids. The germline CDR1 and CDR2 sequences are MGHRA and YSYEKL. V lost 0 bases and J lost 4, with 22 bases in between. CDR3 region: CASSQDPAAGSGSGNTIYF. CDR3 nucleotides: TGCGCCAGCAGCCAAGATCCGGCAGCCGGCTCAGGGTCAGGAAACACCATATATTTT.

This clone was seen once. The rearrangement joins TRBV9 to TRBJ2-1; 11 bases are a match to TRBD2. The V gene end was trimmed by 0 bases and the J gene end by 0 bases; junction bases not matched to a gene: 5. The CDR3 is 18 residues long. CDR1 is SGDLS and CDR2 is YYNGEE in the germline V gene. The CDR3 spells CASSVGLAGRSSYNEQFF. The DNA of the CDR3 is TGTGCCAGCAGCGTAGGACTAGCGGGGCGAAGCTCCTACAATGAGCAGTTCTTC.